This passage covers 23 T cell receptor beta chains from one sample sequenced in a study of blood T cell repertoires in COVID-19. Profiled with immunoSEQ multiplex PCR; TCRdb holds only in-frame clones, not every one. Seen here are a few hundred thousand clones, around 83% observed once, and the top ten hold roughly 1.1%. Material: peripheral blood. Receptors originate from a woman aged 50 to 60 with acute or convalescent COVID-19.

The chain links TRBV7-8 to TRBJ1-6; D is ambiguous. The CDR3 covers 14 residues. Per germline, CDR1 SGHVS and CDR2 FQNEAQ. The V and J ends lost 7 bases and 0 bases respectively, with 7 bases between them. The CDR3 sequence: CASTLSSYNSPLHF. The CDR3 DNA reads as TGTGCCAGCACCCTATCCTCCTATAATTCACCCCTCCACTTT.

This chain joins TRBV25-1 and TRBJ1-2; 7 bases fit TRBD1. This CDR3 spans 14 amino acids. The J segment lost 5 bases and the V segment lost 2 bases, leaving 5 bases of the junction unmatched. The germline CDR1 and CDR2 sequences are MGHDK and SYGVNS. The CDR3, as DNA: TGTGCCAGCAGTGAACAGACAGGGATGTATGGCTACACCTTC. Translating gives CASSEQTGMYGYTF.

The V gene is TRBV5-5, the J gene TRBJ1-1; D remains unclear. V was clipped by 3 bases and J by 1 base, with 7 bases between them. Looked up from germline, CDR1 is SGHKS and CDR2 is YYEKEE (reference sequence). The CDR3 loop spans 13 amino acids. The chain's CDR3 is CASSSQSNTEAFF. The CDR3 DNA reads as TGTGCCAGCAGCTCCCAGTCGAACACTGAAGCTTTCTTT.

The CDR3 bases are TGTGCCGGGACACAGGGGACAGGGGGGGTCTATGGCTACACCTTC. Encoded protein: CAGTQGTGGVYGYTF. The chain carries TRBV2 and TRBJ1-2, with 11 bases aligning to TRBD1. The CDR3 length is 15 residues. Germline CDR1 and CDR2: SNHLY and FYNNEI. V was clipped by 11 bases and J by 4 bases; unmatched bases: 12.

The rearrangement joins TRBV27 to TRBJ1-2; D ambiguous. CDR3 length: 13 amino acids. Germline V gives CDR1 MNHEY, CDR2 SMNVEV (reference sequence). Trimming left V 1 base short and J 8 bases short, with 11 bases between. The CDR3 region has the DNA TGTGCCAGCAGTTTATTTCCTGGGAGGGGCTACACCTTC. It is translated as CASSLFPGRGYTF.

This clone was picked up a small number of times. CDR3 in DNA: TGCGCCAGCAGCTTGGATGGACTTCACCCGAACACTGAAGCTTTCTTT. Protein: CASSLDGLHPNTEAFF. The chain uses TRBV5-1 and TRBJ1-1; D gene unclear. V was trimmed by 0 bases and J by 1 base, leaving 13 bases between them. This CDR3 is built from 16 residues. Per germline, CDR1 SGHRS and CDR2 YFSETQ.

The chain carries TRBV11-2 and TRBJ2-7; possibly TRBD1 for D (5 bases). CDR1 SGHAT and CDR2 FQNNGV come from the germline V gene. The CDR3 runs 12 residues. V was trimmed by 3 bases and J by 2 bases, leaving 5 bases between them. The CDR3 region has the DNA TGTGCCAGCAGCTTGGACACCTACGAGCAGTACGTC. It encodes CASSLDTYEQYV.

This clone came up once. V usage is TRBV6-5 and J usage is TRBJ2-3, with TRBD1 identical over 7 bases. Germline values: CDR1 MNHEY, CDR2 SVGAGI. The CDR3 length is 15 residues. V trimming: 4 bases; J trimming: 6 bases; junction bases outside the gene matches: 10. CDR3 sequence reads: CASSLDRDGVDTQYF. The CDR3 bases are TGTGCCAGCAGTTTAGACAGGGATGGGGTCGATACGCAGTATTTT.

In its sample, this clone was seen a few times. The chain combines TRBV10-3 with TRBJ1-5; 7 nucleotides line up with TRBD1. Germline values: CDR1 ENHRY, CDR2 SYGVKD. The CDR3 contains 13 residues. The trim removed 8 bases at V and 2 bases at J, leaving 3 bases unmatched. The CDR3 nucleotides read TGTGCCATCGGAGGACAGGGCAATCAGCCCCAGCATTTT. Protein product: CAIGGQGNQPQHF.

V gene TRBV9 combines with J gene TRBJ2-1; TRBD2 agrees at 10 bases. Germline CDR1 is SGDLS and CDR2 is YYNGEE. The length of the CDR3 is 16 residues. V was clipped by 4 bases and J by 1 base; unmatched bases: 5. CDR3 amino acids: CASSSRAGGSYNEQFF. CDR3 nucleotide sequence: TGTGCCAGCAGCTCCCGAGCGGGAGGGTCCTACAATGAGCAGTTCTTC.

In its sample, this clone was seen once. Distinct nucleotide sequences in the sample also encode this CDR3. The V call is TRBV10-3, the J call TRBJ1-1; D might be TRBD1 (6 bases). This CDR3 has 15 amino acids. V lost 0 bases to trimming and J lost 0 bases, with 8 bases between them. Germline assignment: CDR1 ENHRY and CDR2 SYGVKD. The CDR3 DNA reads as TGTGCCATCAGTGAGTCGGGGGCAATGAACACTGAAGCTTTCTTT. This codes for CAISESGAMNTEAFF.

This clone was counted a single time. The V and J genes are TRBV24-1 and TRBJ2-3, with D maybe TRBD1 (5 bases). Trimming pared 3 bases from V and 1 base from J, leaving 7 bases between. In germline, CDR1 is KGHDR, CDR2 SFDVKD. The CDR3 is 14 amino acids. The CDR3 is CATSDATGTDTQYF. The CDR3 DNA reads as TGTGCCACCAGTGATGCGACAGGCACAGATACGCAGTATTTT.

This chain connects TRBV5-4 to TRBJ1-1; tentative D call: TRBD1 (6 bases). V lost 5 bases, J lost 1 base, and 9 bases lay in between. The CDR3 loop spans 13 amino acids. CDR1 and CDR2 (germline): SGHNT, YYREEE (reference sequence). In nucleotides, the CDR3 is TGTGCCAGCAGTAGCAGGGGGAACACTGAAGCTTTCTTT. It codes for CASSSRGNTEAFF.

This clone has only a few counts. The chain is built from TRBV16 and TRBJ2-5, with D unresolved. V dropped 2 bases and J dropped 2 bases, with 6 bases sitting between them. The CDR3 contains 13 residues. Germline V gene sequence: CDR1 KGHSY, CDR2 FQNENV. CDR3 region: CASSQLQQETQYF. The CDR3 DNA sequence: TGTGCCAGCAGCCAACTACAGCAAGAGACCCAGTACTTC.

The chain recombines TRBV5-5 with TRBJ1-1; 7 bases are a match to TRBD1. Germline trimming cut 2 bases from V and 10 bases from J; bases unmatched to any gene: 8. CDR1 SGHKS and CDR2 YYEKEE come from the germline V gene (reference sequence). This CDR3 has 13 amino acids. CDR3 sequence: CASSLLTGMGAFF. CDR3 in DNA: TGTGCCAGCAGCTTACTGACAGGGATGGGAGCTTTCTTT.

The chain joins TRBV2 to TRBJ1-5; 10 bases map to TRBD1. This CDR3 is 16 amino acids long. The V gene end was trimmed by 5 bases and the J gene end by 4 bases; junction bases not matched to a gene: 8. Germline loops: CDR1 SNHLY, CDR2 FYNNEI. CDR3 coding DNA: TGTGCCAGCAGTTCCGTCCCGGGACAGGGGAATCAGCCCCAGCATTTT. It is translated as CASSSVPGQGNQPQHF.

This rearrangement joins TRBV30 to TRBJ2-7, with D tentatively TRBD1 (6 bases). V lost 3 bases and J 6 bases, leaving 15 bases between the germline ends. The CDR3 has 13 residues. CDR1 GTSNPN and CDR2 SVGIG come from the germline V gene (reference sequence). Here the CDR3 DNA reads TGTGCCTGGAGCGGACAGAGGTACGGCGAGCAGTACTTC. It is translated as CAWSGQRYGEQYF.

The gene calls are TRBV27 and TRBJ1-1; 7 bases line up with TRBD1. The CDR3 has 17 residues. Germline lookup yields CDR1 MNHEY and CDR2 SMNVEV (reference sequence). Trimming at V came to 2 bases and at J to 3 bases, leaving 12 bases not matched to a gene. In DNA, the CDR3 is TGTGCCAGCAGTTTAATTACTCGGGCAGGGGGGTACACTGAAGCTTTCTTT. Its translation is CASSLITRAGGYTEAFF.

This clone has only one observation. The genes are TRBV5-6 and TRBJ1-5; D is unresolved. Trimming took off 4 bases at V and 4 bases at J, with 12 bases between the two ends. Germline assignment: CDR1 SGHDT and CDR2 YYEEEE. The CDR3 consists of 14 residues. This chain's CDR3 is CASSGGAGNQPQHF. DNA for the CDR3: TGTGCCAGCAGCGGAGGCGCGGGGAATCAGCCCCAGCATTTT.

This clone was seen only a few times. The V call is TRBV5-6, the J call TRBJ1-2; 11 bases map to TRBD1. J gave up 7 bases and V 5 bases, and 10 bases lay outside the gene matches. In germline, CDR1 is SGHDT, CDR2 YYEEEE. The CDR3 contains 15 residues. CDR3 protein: CASSLTGQGAIGYTF. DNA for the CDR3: TGTGCCAGCAGTCTGACCGGACAGGGGGCTATTGGCTACACCTTC.

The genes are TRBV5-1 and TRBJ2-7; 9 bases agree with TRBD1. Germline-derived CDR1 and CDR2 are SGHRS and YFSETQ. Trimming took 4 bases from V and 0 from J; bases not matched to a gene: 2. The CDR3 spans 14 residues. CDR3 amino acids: CASSGGQGSYEQYF. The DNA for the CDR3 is TGCGCCAGCAGCGGGGGACAGGGCTCCTACGAGCAGTACTTC.

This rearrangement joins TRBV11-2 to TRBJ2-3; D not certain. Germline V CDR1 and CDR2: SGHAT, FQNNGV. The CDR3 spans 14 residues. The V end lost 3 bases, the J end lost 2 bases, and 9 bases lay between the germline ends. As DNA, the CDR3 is TGTGCCAGCAGCTTCCGGCGGAACACAGATACGCAGTATTTT. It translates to CASSFRRNTDTQYF.

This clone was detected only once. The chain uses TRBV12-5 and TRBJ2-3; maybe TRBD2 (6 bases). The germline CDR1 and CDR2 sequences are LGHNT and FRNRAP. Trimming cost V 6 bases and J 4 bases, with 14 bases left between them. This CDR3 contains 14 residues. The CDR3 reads CASGRLVGADTQYF. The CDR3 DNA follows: TGTGCTAGTGGGAGACTAGTAGGAGCAGATACGCAGTATTTT.